Sequencing of this T cell receptor beta chain was carried out in a study of T-cell reconstitution after alpha-beta-depleted transplantation in children. The germline CDR1 and CDR2 sequences are SQVTM and ANQGSEA. The V end was cut by 6 bases, the J end by 0 bases, with 12 bases between. CDR3 length: 14 amino acids. TCRbeta library preparation incorporated unique molecular identifiers. In TCRdb, the PCR reads were re-called with MiXCR into one record per CDR3 protein. This table has some 840,000 distinct CDR3 sequences, 15% to 20% appearing once. This clonotype occurred many times. Its specificity is not known. Study conclusions and caveats: Surviving recipient T cells and intrathymic progenitors accounted for some patients' high TCRbeta diversity at day 60. One year post-transplant, T-cell counts and diversity were largely derived from T cells produced anew.

The gene calls are TRBV29-1 and TRBJ2-1; tentative D call: TRBD1 (5 bases). Sequenced here: PBMCs, mostly from graft donor cells, sampled 360 days after TCRalphabeta/CD19-depleted stem cell transplant. The sequence was collected from a male patient aged 10 to 17 who had a stem cell transplant for acute lymphoblastic leukemia, so the T cells may come from the graft donor. CDR3 bases: TGCAGCGTGGTAGGGGTTTTCTCCTACAATGAGCAGTTCTTC. Its translation is CSVVGVFSYNEQFF.